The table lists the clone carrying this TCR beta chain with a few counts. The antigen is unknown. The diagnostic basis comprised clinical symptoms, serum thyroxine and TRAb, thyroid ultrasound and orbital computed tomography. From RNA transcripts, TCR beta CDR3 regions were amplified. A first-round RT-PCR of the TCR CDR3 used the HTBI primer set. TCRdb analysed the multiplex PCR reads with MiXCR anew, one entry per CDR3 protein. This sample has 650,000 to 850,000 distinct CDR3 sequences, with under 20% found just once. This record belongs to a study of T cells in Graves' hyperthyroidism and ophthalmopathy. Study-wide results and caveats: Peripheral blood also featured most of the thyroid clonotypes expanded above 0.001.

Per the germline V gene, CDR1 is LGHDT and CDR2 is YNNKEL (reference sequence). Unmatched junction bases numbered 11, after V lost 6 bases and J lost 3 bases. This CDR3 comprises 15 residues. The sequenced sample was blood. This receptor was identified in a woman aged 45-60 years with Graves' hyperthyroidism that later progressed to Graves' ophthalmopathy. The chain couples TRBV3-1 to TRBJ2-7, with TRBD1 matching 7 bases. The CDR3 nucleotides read TGTGCCAGCAGACCTGCGACAGGGTCTTACTACGAGCAGTACTTC. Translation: CASRPATGSYYEQYF.